These 27 T cell receptor beta chains share one sample of origin, sequenced in a study of cytomegalovirus exposure and HLA in healthy donors. 13 Jbeta primers and 60 Vbeta primers were used for the PCR. Sequencing was performed with immunoSEQ multiplex PCR; in TCRdb, only in-frame clones are kept and a portion is missing. The table lists approximately 240,000 clones, 70% to 85% of them singletons. The sequenced material came from PBMCs. The receptors originated from a woman aged 55-69 years in good health and CMV-seropositive.

The sample holds one count of this clone. The chain employs TRBV7-9 and TRBJ2-7, with D possibly TRBD2 on 7 matching bases. Trimming shortened V by 0 bases and J by 7 bases, and 19 bases separated the two germline ends. The length of the CDR3 is 16 residues. Per germline, CDR1 SEHNR and CDR2 FQNEAQ (reference sequence). CDR3 DNA: TGTGCCAGCAGCTTAGCCCGAATGGGGGGGGGCGGGGAGCAGTACTTC. It yields the protein CASSLARMGGGGEQYF. The full variable domain, rest sourced from reference TRBV7-9 and TRBJ2-7, is DTGVSQNPRHKITKRGQNVTFRCDPISEHNRLYWYRQTLGQGPEFLTYFQNEAQLEKSRLLSDRFSAERPKGSFSTLEIQRTEQGDSAMYLCASSLARMGGGGEQYFGPGTRLTVT.

The rearrangement joins TRBV18 to TRBJ1-4; 7 positions agree with TRBD1. The germline CDR1 and CDR2 sequences are KGHSH and LQKENI. There are 15 residues in the CDR3. Losses at the gene ends were 8 bases for V and 3 bases for J; bases not matched to a gene: 9. As DNA, the CDR3 is TGTGCCAGCCTGACAGGGCCGGGCTCTAATGAAAAACTGTTTTTT. Translation gives CASLTGPGSNEKLFF.

This chain joins TRBV19 and TRBJ1-1; D is perhaps TRBD1 (6 bases). There are 15 residues in the CDR3. V was trimmed by 7 bases and J by 0 bases, leaving 15 bases between them. The germline CDR1 and CDR2 sequences are LNHDA and SQIVND (reference sequence). CDR3 bases: TGTGCCAGTATTAGGGACAATTTTATGAACACTGAAGCTTTCTTT. Protein: CASIRDNFMNTEAFF.

V is TRBV19 and J is TRBJ2-6; perhaps TRBD2 as D (6 bases). Germline CDR1 reads LNHDA; CDR2 reads SQIVND (reference sequence). Trimming pared 7 bases from V and 1 base from J, leaving 11 bases between. This CDR3 comprises 15 residues. This chain's CDR3 is CASKTGGSGANVLTF. CDR3 in DNA: TGTGCCAGTAAGACCGGGGGATCTGGGGCCAACGTCCTGACTTTC.

This chain uses TRBV4-1 with TRBJ2-3; TRBD2 agrees at 10 bases. This CDR3 is 16 amino acids long. Trimming cost V 9 bases and J 1 base; bases outside gene matches: 10. Germline V gene lookup returns CDR1 MGHRA and CDR2 YSYEKL. CDR3 coding DNA: TGCGCCAGTAGATTTTCCGGGACTAGCGGCACAGATACGCAGTATTTT. Encoded protein: CASRFSGTSGTDTQYF.

The rearrangement links TRBV9 to TRBJ1-1; D not certain. Trimming removed 0 bases at V and 2 bases at J, with 11 bases between. The CDR3 is 15 residues long. Germline values: CDR1 SGDLS, CDR2 YYNGEE. The CDR3 region is CASSVAQTLNTEAFF. The CDR3 coding sequence is TGTGCCAGCAGCGTAGCACAGACCCTTAACACTGAAGCTTTCTTT.

This rearrangement joins TRBV11-3 to TRBJ2-1; TRBD2 matches 8 bases. Trimming removed 4 bases from V and 6 bases from J; junction bases left unmatched: 20. This CDR3 region has 19 residues. Germline V gene sequence: CDR1 SGHNT, CDR2 YENEEA. CDR3 sequence: CASSSEGYGRAGSLNEQFF. The CDR3 DNA follows: TGTGCCAGCAGCTCCGAGGGTTACGGGAGGGCCGGTTCGCTCAATGAGCAGTTCTTC. Full variable domain (missing parts from reference TRBV11-3 and TRBJ2-1): EAGVVQSPRYKIIEKKQPVAFWCNPISGHNTLYWYLQNLGQGPELLIRYENEEAVDDSQLPKDRFSAERLKGVDSTLKIQPAELGDSAVYLCASSSEGYGRAGSLNEQFFGPGTRLTVL.

The chain uses TRBV6-1 and TRBJ1-4; the match to TRBD1 covers 8 bases. V shed 7 bases and J 7 bases; nucleotides not matched to a gene: 8. Per germline, CDR1 MNHNS and CDR2 SASEGT. CDR3 length: 14 residues. CDR3 sequence reads: CASNQMTGVEKLFF. DNA of the CDR3: TGTGCCAGCAACCAAATGACAGGGGTTGAAAAACTGTTTTTT.

The chain carries TRBV6-6 and TRBJ2-1; 8 bases are shared with TRBD2. J gave up 6 bases and V 6 bases, and 7 bases lay outside the gene matches. The CDR3 contains 14 residues. Germline-derived CDR1 and CDR2 are MNHNY and SVGAGI (reference sequence). The CDR3 DNA follows: TGTGCCAGCAGCCAGGGACTAGGCCTCAATGAGCAGTTCTTC. Its protein product is CASSQGLGLNEQFF.

The CDR3 region is CASSLSPSNYGYTF. The CDR3 nucleotides read TGTGCCAGCAGTTTATCCCCCTCTAACTATGGCTACACCTTC. The chain couples TRBV27 to TRBJ1-2; D remains ambiguous. This CDR3 region has 14 residues. Trimming cost V 0 bases and J 0 bases, with 5 bases left between them. Germline V gene sequence: CDR1 MNHEY, CDR2 SMNVEV (reference sequence).

V usage is TRBV27 and J usage is TRBJ1-2; D possibly corresponds to TRBD1 (6 bases). Germline CDR1 reads MNHEY; CDR2 reads SMNVEV (reference sequence). Trimming took 2 bases from V and 1 from J, leaving 14 bases between them. The CDR3 is made up of 16 amino acids. CDR3: CASSLKSGTNNYGYTF. In DNA, the CDR3 is TGTGCCAGCAGTTTAAAATCCGGGACAAATAACTATGGCTACACCTTC.

This CDR3 is CASSITSGRQNEQFF. As DNA, the CDR3 is TGCGCCAGTTCCATTACTAGCGGGAGGCAGAATGAGCAGTTCTTC. V usage is TRBV5-1 and J usage is TRBJ2-1; 12 bases map to TRBD2. The V and J ends lost 8 bases and 7 bases, in that order; junction bases with no gene match: 10. Germline V gene lookup returns CDR1 SGHRS and CDR2 YFSETQ. The CDR3 extends over 15 amino acids. Looking up the rest from reference TRBV5-1 and TRBJ2-1 gives the full variable domain: KAGVTQTPRYLIKTRGQQVTLSCSPISGHRSVSWYQQTPGQGLQFLFEYFSETQRNKGNFPGRFSGRQFSNSRSEMNVSTLELGDSALYLCASSITSGRQNEQFFGPGTRLTVL.

In this sample, this clone turned up a few times. The V gene is TRBV20-1, the J gene TRBJ1-1; 7 positions agree with TRBD1. The CDR3 extends over 11 amino acids. The ends lost 6 bases at V and 10 bases at J; junction bases unmatched: 8. Germline CDR1 and CDR2: DFQATT and SNEGSKA (reference sequence). The chain's CDR3 is CSATRGTRAFF. DNA for the CDR3: TGCAGTGCCACCAGGGGGACCCGAGCTTTCTTT.

The V call is TRBV4-1, the J call TRBJ1-1; TRBD1 aligns across 9 bases. V gave up 8 bases and J gave up 5 bases; unmatched junction bases: 6. The V gene's germline CDR1 is MGHRA and CDR2 YSYEKL. The CDR3 loop spans 13 amino acids. The CDR3 DNA sequence: TGCGCCAGCCGTAGACAGGGGGGAACTGAAGCTTTCTTT. It translates to CASRRQGGTEAFF.

The V gene is TRBV30, the J gene TRBJ2-2, with TRBD1 matching over 7 bases. CDR3 length equals 14 residues. V shed 3 bases and J 4 bases; nucleotides not matched to a gene: 5. CDR1 GTSNPN and CDR2 SVGIG come from the germline V gene (reference sequence). CDR3 amino acids: CAWRRGLSTGELFF. The DNA of the CDR3 is TGTGCCTGGAGGAGGGGGCTGAGCACCGGGGAGCTGTTTTTT.

V is TRBV10-1 and J is TRBJ2-5; TRBD1 aligns across 8 bases. The germline V gene has CDR1 WNHNN and CDR2 SYGVQD (reference sequence). With 7 bases clipped from V and 11 bases from J, the junction kept 12 bases outside the gene matches. This CDR3 has 13 residues. The CDR3 DNA reads as TGCGCCAGCACCGTAAGACAGGGGCCTGAGCAGTACTTC. Translating gives CASTVRQGPEQYF.

The chain carries TRBV2 and TRBJ1-2, with TRBD1 matching 8 bases. The CDR3 has 13 amino acids. The germline gives CDR1 SNHLY, CDR2 FYNNEI. V trimming: 6 bases; J trimming: 6 bases; junction bases outside the gene matches: 6. This CDR3 is CASSRQGSDGYTF. The DNA of the CDR3 is TGTGCCAGCAGCCGACAGGGGAGCGATGGCTACACCTTC.

The rearrangement links TRBV15 to TRBJ2-7, with D possibly being TRBD2 (6 bases). This CDR3 contains 17 residues. Per the germline V gene, CDR1 is LNHNV and CDR2 is YYDKDF (reference sequence). Trimming removed 1 base from V and 7 bases from J, with 23 bases in between. CDR3 in amino acids: CATSRGGAGSAAGEQYF. The CDR3, as DNA: TGTGCCACCAGCAGAGGTGGGGCGGGTTCCGCGGCGGGGGAGCAGTACTTC.

This chain joins TRBV28 and TRBJ1-1; a possible D gene is TRBD1 (5 bases). Germline CDR1 reads MDHEN; CDR2 reads SYDVKM. The V end lost 2 bases, the J end lost 4 bases, and 8 bases lay between the germline ends. CDR3 size: 13 residues. This CDR3 reads CASSLLQGTEAFF. DNA for the CDR3: TGTGCCAGCAGTTTACTGCAGGGCACTGAAGCTTTCTTT.

This clone was detected only a few times. The V gene is TRBV6-5, the J gene TRBJ2-7, with a possible D match to TRBD2 (6 bases). In germline, CDR1 is MNHEY, CDR2 SVGAGI. This CDR3 spans 13 amino acids. The V gene lost 10 bases and the J gene lost 3 bases, with 16 bases spanning the gap. The CDR3 here is CATRRVGGYEQYF. The DNA of the CDR3 is TGTGCCACCCGGAGGGTGGGGGGCTACGAGCAGTACTTC.

This chain links TRBV5-6 with TRBJ1-5; TRBD1 might be the D (5 bases). Germline lookup yields CDR1 SGHDT and CDR2 YYEEEE. CDR3 size: 15 residues. Deletions cut 4 bases from V and 0 bases from J, with 11 bases between. CDR3 sequence (DNA): TGTGCCAGCAGCCTGGGACTGAATAGCAATCAGCCCCAGCATTTT. It specifies CASSLGLNSNQPQHF.

In this sample, this clone turned up once. The V gene is TRBV7-2, the J gene TRBJ2-1; D possibly corresponds to TRBD1 (7 bases). V gave up 1 base and J gave up 3 bases, with 10 bases separating them. This CDR3 has 15 amino acids. The germline V gene has CDR1 SGHTA and CDR2 FQGNSA. Here the CDR3 reads CASSLGQGGYNEQFF. The CDR3 coding sequence is TGTGCCAGCAGCTTAGGGCAGGGGGGCTACAATGAGCAGTTCTTC.

The rearrangement links TRBV6-5 to TRBJ2-7; TRBD2 aligns across 12 bases. The CDR3 length is 15 residues. The V and J ends lost 5 bases and 2 bases, in that order; junction bases with no gene match: 4. Germline V gene sequence: CDR1 MNHEY, CDR2 SVGAGI. The CDR3 DNA sequence: TGTGCCAGCAGTCGGACTAGCGGGGTCCCCTACGAGCAGTACTTC. Translated, it gives CASSRTSGVPYEQYF.

The V gene is TRBV7-2, the J gene TRBJ2-1; 13 bases map to TRBD2. The CDR3 consists of 16 residues. Germline V gene lookup returns CDR1 SGHTA and CDR2 FQGNSA. V was pared by 5 bases and J by 8 bases, with 9 bases of the junction left unmatched. This CDR3 is CASSRTSGGAPYEQFF. The CDR3 DNA reads TGTGCCAGCAGCCGCACTAGCGGGGGGGCCCCGTATGAGCAGTTCTTC.

The chain carries TRBV30 and TRBJ1-1; a possible D gene is TRBD1 (6 bases). V gave up 5 bases and J gave up 1 base, with 11 bases separating them. The germline V gene encodes CDR1 GTSNPN and CDR2 SVGIG (reference sequence). The CDR3 extends over 13 amino acids. The CDR3 coding sequence is TGTGCCTGGGGAACAGGGAGGAACACTGAAGCTTTCTTT. Amino acid sequence: CAWGTGRNTEAFF. Combining the CDR3 with reference TRBV30 and TRBJ1-1 gives the whole variable domain SQTIHQWPATLVQPVGSPLSLECTVEGTSNPNLYWYRQAAGRGLQLLFYSVGIGQISSEVPQNLSASRPQDRQFILSSKKLLLSDSGFYLCAWGTGRNTEAFFGQGTRLTVV.

The chain combines TRBV7-8 with TRBJ1-2, with 9 bases identical to TRBD1. V was pared by 4 bases and J by 2 bases, with 5 bases of the junction left unmatched. This CDR3 contains 15 residues. CDR1 is SGHVS, CDR2 FQNEAQ, per germline. This CDR3 reads CASSSGGQGNYGYTF. In nucleotides, the CDR3 is TGTGCCAGCAGCTCGGGGGGACAGGGCAACTATGGCTACACCTTC.

This clone has just one count. The chain recombines TRBV5-1 with TRBJ2-2; 12 nucleotides agree with TRBD2. The germline CDR1 and CDR2 sequences are SGHRS and YFSETQ. The V segment lost 5 bases and the J segment 7 bases; nucleotides outside the gene matches: 3. The CDR3 covers 14 residues. The CDR3: CASRQGLAGGELFF. Written as DNA, the CDR3 is TGCGCCAGCAGACAGGGACTAGCGGGCGGGGAGCTGTTTTTT. The full variable domain, completed using reference TRBV5-1 and TRBJ2-2, is KAGVTQTPRYLIKTRGQQVTLSCSPISGHRSVSWYQQTPGQGLQFLFEYFSETQRNKGNFPGRFSGRQFSNSRSEMNVSTLELGDSALYLCASRQGLAGGELFFGEGSRLTVL.